The T cell receptor (beta chain) under discussion was sequenced for a study of blood T cell repertoires in COVID-19. V shed 0 bases, J shed 3 bases, and the junction held 12 bases outside the gene matches. CDR3 length equals 18 residues. In germline, CDR1 is SGHVS, CDR2 FNYEAQ. Seattle's cohort entered during active infection and was followed longitudinally. The protocol was immunoSEQ multiplex PCR, while the TCRdb copy is restricted to in-frame clones and leaves out a portion. There are around 300,000 clones in the sample; 90% occur only once, and about 1% lies in the top ten. The clonotype was recovered from a woman in her forties with COVID-19, enrolled during active disease. The J gene is TRBJ2-5, the V gene TRBV7-6, with 8 bases matching TRBD2. Input material: peripheral blood. CDR3 coding DNA: TGTGCCAGCAGCTTAGCCCCCCCACCGGGGGGGATTAAAGAGACCCAGTACTTC. Amino acid sequence: CASSLAPPPGGIKETQYF. Full variable domain (missing parts from reference TRBV7-6 and TRBJ2-5): GAGVSQSPRYKVTKRGQDVALRCDPISGHVSLYWYRQALGQGPEFLTYFNYEAQQDKSGLPNDRFSAERPEGSISTLTIQRTEQRDSAMYRCASSLAPPPGGIKETQYFGPGTRLLVL.